One and the same sample provided the 17 T cell receptor beta chains below, sequenced in a study of blood T cell repertoires in COVID-19. Only in-frame clones appear in the TCRdb table, and some are missing; sequencing was by immunoSEQ multiplex PCR. This sample yields about 62,000 clones, of which 80% to 90% are seen a single time; over 15% belongs to the top ten. The sample consisted of peripheral blood. Receptors were obtained from a woman aged 60-75 years with COVID-19, enrolled during active disease.

The chain joins TRBV7-2 to TRBJ2-7, with TRBD2 matching over 12 bases. Germline V lookup: CDR1 SGHTA, CDR2 FQGNSA. Unmatched junction bases numbered 11, after V lost 1 base and J lost 4 bases. CDR3 size: 18 residues. CDR3 bases: TGTGCCAGCAGCTTAGAGGTACTAGCGGGAGGAGTAGGGTACGAGCAGTACTTC. Residues: CASSLEVLAGGVGYEQYF.

On this clone itself: One end of the junction varies from germline; a read error may be responsible. The chain recombines TRBV7-7 with TRBJ1-4, with 7 bases that match TRBD1. CDR1 and CDR2 (germline): SSHAT, FNYEAQ (reference sequence). This CDR3 spans 18 amino acids. This CDR3 is CASSLEGRGNTTNEKLFF. CDR3 DNA: TGTGCTAGCAGCTTAGAAGGCAGGGGGAACACAACTAATGAAAAACTGTTTTTT.

The J gene is TRBJ2-5, the V gene TRBV7-2, with D perhaps matching TRBD2 (6 bases). V lost 2 bases to trimming and J lost 5 bases, with 18 bases between them. Germline CDR1 reads SGHTA; CDR2 reads FQGNSA. There are 16 residues in the CDR3. The CDR3 region is CASSLYRRRGGETQYF. Here the CDR3 DNA reads TGTGCCAGCAGCTTATACCGCCGGCGGGGTGGGGAGACCCAGTACTTC.

The V call is TRBV24-1, the J call TRBJ1-2, with TRBD1 matching over 7 bases. Germline lookup yields CDR1 KGHDR and CDR2 SFDVKD. The CDR3 is 14 residues long. V shed 4 bases and J 4 bases; nucleotides not matched to a gene: 5. The CDR3 spells CATSDPGQPYGYTF. In DNA, the CDR3 is TGTGCCACCAGTGACCCGGGACAGCCCTATGGCTACACCTTC.

This clone was detected once. V is TRBV6-5 and J is TRBJ2-3, with a possible D match to TRBD1 (5 bases). V lost 2 bases and J lost 5, with 14 bases in between. This CDR3 contains 15 residues. CDR1 is MNHEY, CDR2 SVGAGI, per germline. The CDR3 region has the DNA TGTGCCAGCAGTTACAGGGGCAGGGAAGAAGATACGCAGTATTTT. Its protein product is CASSYRGREEDTQYF.

The chain recombines TRBV7-2 with TRBJ2-2, with 13 bases identical to TRBD2. Germline V gene data show CDR1 as SGHTA and CDR2 as FQGNSA. The ends lost 2 bases at V and 13 bases at J; junction bases unmatched: 7. The CDR3 runs to 15 residues. The chain's CDR3 is CASSLSGLAGAVLFF. Here the CDR3 DNA reads TGTGCCAGCAGCTTATCCGGACTAGCGGGGGCCGTGCTGTTTTTT.

The chain employs TRBV6-5 and TRBJ1-2; tentatively, D is TRBD1 (5 bases). Germline lookup yields CDR1 MNHEY and CDR2 SVGAGI. V lost 6 bases and J 1 base, leaving 9 bases between the germline ends. The CDR3 totals 13 residues. DNA for the CDR3: TGTGCCAGCAGGTTCGGGGGTAACTATGGCTACACCTTC. Translation: CASRFGGNYGYTF.

In DNA, the CDR3 is TGTGCCAGCAGTGATGGGACAGGGGGCTTGGGCTACACCTTC. Residues: CASSDGTGGLGYTF. The rearrangement joins TRBV6-1 to TRBJ1-2; 12 nucleotides line up with TRBD1. Germline V lookup: CDR1 MNHNS, CDR2 SASEGT. The CDR3 spans 14 residues. With 3 bases clipped from V and 8 bases from J, the junction kept 4 bases outside the gene matches.

The V and J genes are TRBV24-1 and TRBJ2-1; a weak D match, TRBD2 (5 bases). V lost 1 base and J 7 bases, leaving 19 bases between the germline ends. The CDR3 length is 17 residues. CDR1 and CDR2 (germline): KGHDR, SFDVKD. This CDR3 is CATSDFTGRPSGNEQFF. In DNA form, the CDR3 reads TGTGCCACCAGTGATTTTACCGGACGGCCGTCGGGGAATGAGCAGTTCTTC.

The chain combines TRBV19 with TRBJ1-1; perhaps TRBD1 as D (6 bases). Germline CDR1 reads LNHDA; CDR2 reads SQIVND (reference sequence). The CDR3 consists of 15 residues. With 8 bases removed from V and 4 bases from J, the gap between germline ends came to 20 bases. CDR3 residues: CASLPRGGAATEAFF. Written as DNA, the CDR3 is TGTGCCAGTTTACCCCGTGGGGGGGCGGCCACTGAAGCTTTCTTT.

The gene calls are TRBV7-2 and TRBJ2-1, with 7 bases fitting TRBD2. The CDR3 spans 13 residues. Looked up from germline, CDR1 is SGHTA and CDR2 is FQGNSA. The ends lost 5 bases at V and 9 bases at J; junction bases unmatched: 7. CDR3 coding DNA: TGTGCCAGCAGCAAGACTAGCTCTGGTGAGCAGTTCTTC. This codes for CASSKTSSGEQFF.

This clone was found once. V gene TRBV4-2 combines with J gene TRBJ2-3, with 9 bases that match TRBD1. Germline V gene data show CDR1 as LGHNA and CDR2 as YNFKEQ. V gave up 1 base and J gave up 3 bases; unmatched junction bases: 2. CDR3 size: 15 residues. CDR3 nucleotides: TGTGCCAGCAGCCAAGTGGACAGGGGTACAGATACGCAGTATTTT. Translation gives CASSQVDRGTDTQYF.

This clone was seen a handful of times. The chain links TRBV3-1 (or the pseudogene TRBV3-2) to TRBJ2-5; 12 bases are a match to TRBD2. Unmatched junction bases numbered 5, after V lost 4 bases and J lost 2 bases. This CDR3 contains 16 residues. Germline CDR1 LGHDT, CDR2 YNNKEL (reference sequence). The CDR3 reads CASSPLLAGGQETQYF. The CDR3 bases are TGTGCCAGCAGCCCCCTGCTAGCGGGAGGGCAAGAGACCCAGTACTTC.

The gene calls are TRBV6-5 and TRBJ2-7, with TRBD1 matching 9 bases. This CDR3 is built from 14 residues. J was trimmed by 7 bases and V by 3 bases; bases with no gene match: 7. CDR1 and CDR2 (germline): MNHEY, SVGAGI. CDR3 nucleotide sequence: TGTGCCAGCAGTTATGGGACAGGGCCTCGGGAGCAGTACTTC. Its translation: CASSYGTGPREQYF.

The V call is TRBV6-5, the J call TRBJ1-4, with D hard to call. CDR3 length equals 12 residues. The germline V gene has CDR1 MNHEY and CDR2 SVGAGI. The V and J ends lost 10 bases and 1 base respectively, with 7 bases between them. The CDR3 DNA is TGTGCCACGAGAGGAACTAATGAAAAACTGTTTTTT. Its protein product is CATRGTNEKLFF.

The J gene is TRBJ2-5, the V gene TRBV11-3; 14 positions match TRBD2. The CDR3 covers 20 residues. V shed 5 bases, J shed 5 bases, and the junction held 19 bases outside the gene matches. The V gene's germline CDR1 is SGHNT and CDR2 YENEEA. The CDR3 DNA is TGTGCCAGCAGCCCCCGGACAGGAATGGGACTAGCGGGAGAGGCGGAGACCCAGTACTTC. It translates to CASSPRTGMGLAGEAETQYF.

V and J are TRBV9 and TRBJ2-1; TRBD1 matches at 8 bases. The CDR3 runs to 14 residues. Germline V gene data show CDR1 as SGDLS and CDR2 as YYNGEE. The trim removed 1 base at V and 8 bases at J, leaving 5 bases unmatched. The CDR3 is CASSVRTGRDEQFF. In DNA form, the CDR3 reads TGTGCCAGCAGCGTAAGGACAGGGCGGGATGAGCAGTTCTTC.